This T cell receptor beta chain was sequenced for a study of T-cell memory formation after mild COVID-19. Across the whole study: The TCR clusters were mostly specific to one donor. Overall study results and limits: In second-wave clones peaking day 37, SARS-CoV-2 specificity remained unconfirmed. Day 15 to 85 contracting clones showed balanced CD4/CD8; later expanders leaned CD4+.

Concerning this clonotype itself: Its specificity is not known.

TCRdb re-derived calls from the 5' RACE reads in MiXCR, one entry per CDR3 protein. The table includes roughly 250,000 distinct CDR3 sequences, roughly 15% detected once. V lost 5 bases, J lost 6 bases, and 14 bases stayed unmatched. The germline CDR1 and CDR2 sequences are SEHNR and FQNEAQ (reference sequence). The CDR3 sequence is 17 residues long. Sample: PBMCs or a T cell subset sorted from them (not recorded which). The TCR sequence derives from a man younger than 35 who had mild COVID-19 (a few samples of this study predate the infection). Cell type and time point are not known. The V gene is TRBV7-9, the J gene TRBJ2-3, with 10 bases identical to TRBD2. CDR3 DNA sequence: TGTGCCAGCAGCCCGCAACTAGCGGGGCCCCCGTTGGATACGCAGTATTTT. Translation: CASSPQLAGPPLDTQYF. Using reference TRBV7-9 and TRBJ2-3 for the parts outside the CDR3, the full variable domain is DTGVSQNPRHKITKRGQNVTFRCDPISEHNRLYWYRQTLGQGPEFLTYFQNEAQLEKSRLLSDRFSAERPKGSFSTLEIQRTEQGDSAMYLCASSPQLAGPPLDTQYFGPGTRLTVL.